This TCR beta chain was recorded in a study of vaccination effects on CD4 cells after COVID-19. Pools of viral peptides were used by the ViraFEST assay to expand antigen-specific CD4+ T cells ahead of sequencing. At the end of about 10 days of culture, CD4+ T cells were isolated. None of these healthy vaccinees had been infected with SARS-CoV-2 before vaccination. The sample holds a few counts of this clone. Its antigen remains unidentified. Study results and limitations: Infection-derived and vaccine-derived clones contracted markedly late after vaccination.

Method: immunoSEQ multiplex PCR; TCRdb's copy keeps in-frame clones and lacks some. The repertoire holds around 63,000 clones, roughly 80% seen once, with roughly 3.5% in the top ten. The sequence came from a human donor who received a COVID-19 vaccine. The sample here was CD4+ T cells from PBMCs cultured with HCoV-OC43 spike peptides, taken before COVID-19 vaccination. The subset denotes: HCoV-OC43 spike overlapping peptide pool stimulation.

The DNA of the CDR3 is TGTGCCAGCAGCCCCCCTGAGAGCAATCAGCCCCAGCATTTT. It is translated as CASSPPESNQPQHF. The J gene is TRBJ1-5, the V gene TRBV4-2; no clear D gene. V shed 4 bases and J shed 1 base, with 8 bases lying between them. The length of the CDR3 is 14 residues. Looked up from germline, CDR1 is LGHNA and CDR2 is YNFKEQ.